Listed below are T cell receptor beta chains from one sample, sequenced in a study of healthy donors' naive CD4 and CD8 T cells. TCRdb reanalysed the reads using MiXCR and keeps one entry per CDR3 protein. The sample consists of about 180,000 distinct CDR3 sequences, about 70% of them appearing once. The sample consisted of naive CD4+ and CD8+ T cells sorted from blood, pooled from several donors. The source is a pool of human donors in good health; the sample pools cells from several healthy donors. Both conserved end residues are part of each CDR3. Fields, in order: V gene, D gene, J gene, clone size, CDR3 protein, CDR3 DNA. A D gene is named only where the DNA matches it firmly. Only part of the rows carry a size: once, few, many, or a class if the clone is expanded.

V: TRBV5-4
D: .
J: TRBJ2-7
size: .
CDR3: CASSFSGQGLALEQYF
DNA: TGTGCCAGCAGCTTTTCGGGACAGGGACTAGCCCTCGAGCAGTACTTC

V: TRBV5-4
D: .
J: TRBJ2-3
size: .
CDR3: CASSFGRLATDTQYF
DNA: TGTGCCAGCAGCTTTGGCAGATTGGCCACAGATACGCAGTATTTT

V: TRBV19
D: .
J: TRBJ1-1
size: .
CDR3: CASSTTGGRANTEAFF
DNA: TGTGCCAGTAGTACGACAGGTGGAAGGGCGAACACTGAAGCTTTCTTT

V: TRBV20-1
D: TRBD2
J: TRBJ2-7
size: .
CDR3: CSAGLAGGTYEQYF
DNA: TGCAGTGCGGGGCTGGCGGGAGGGACCTACGAGCAGTACTTC

V: TRBV29-1
D: .
J: TRBJ2-1
size: few
CDR3: CSVEGAYNEQFF
DNA: TGCAGCGTTGAGGGGGCCTACAATGAGCAGTTCTTC

V: TRBV29-1
D: TRBD2
J: TRBJ2-1
size: .
CDR3: CSVPTSGNEQFF
DNA: TGCAGCGTACCGACTAGCGGCAATGAGCAGTTCTTC

V: TRBV29-1
D: TRBD1
J: TRBJ2-5
size: .
CDR3: CSVMGQGFQATQYF
DNA: TGCAGCGTTATGGGACAGGGTTTTCAGGCGACCCAGTACTTC

V: TRBV19
D: .
J: TRBJ2-7
size: .
CDR3: CASSYLASSYEQYF
DNA: TGTGCCAGTAGTTACTTGGCGTCTTCCTACGAGCAGTACTTC

V: TRBV10-3
D: .
J: TRBJ1-2
size: once
CDR3: CAISERGTSNYGYTF
DNA: TGTGCCATCAGTGAGAGAGGGACCTCTAACTATGGCTACACCTTC

V: TRBV7-8
D: .
J: TRBJ1-5
size: .
CDR3: CASSLKQANQPQHF
DNA: TGTGCCAGCAGCTTAAAACAGGCCAATCAGCCCCAGCATTTT

V: TRBV29-1
D: .
J: TRBJ1-1
size: few
CDR3: CSVRINTEAFF
DNA: TGCAGCGTCCGCATAAACACTGAAGCTTTCTTT

V: TRBV6-1
D: .
J: TRBJ1-6
size: .
CDR3: CASSEYGGLRDSPLHF
DNA: TGTGCCAGCAGTGAATATGGGGGGCTTAGGGATTCACCCCTCCACTTT

V: TRBV10-3
D: .
J: TRBJ1-1
size: .
CDR3: CAISDLAGGTNTEAFF
DNA: TGTGCCATCAGTGACCTGGCCGGCGGGACGAACACTGAAGCTTTCTTT

V: TRBV6-5
D: TRBD1
J: TRBJ2-7
size: .
CDR3: CASRSPGQSSYEQYF
DNA: TGTGCCAGCAGATCCCCGGGACAGAGCTCCTACGAGCAGTACTTC

V: TRBV5-1
D: .
J: TRBJ2-3
size: .
CDR3: CASSRTATDTQYF
DNA: TGCGCCAGCAGCCGGACTGCCACAGATACGCAGTATTTT

V: TRBV18
D: TRBD2
J: TRBJ2-7
size: few
CDR3: CASSRTSGYDEQYF
DNA: TGTGCCAGCTCACGGACTAGCGGGTACGACGAGCAGTACTTC

V: TRBV29-1
D: .
J: TRBJ1-1
size: few
CDR3: CSVELQNTEAFF
DNA: TGCAGCGTTGAACTCCAGAACACTGAAGCTTTCTTT

V: TRBV19
D: .
J: TRBJ1-1
size: .
CDR3: CASSIQTVIGMNTEAFF
DNA: TGTGCCAGTAGTATACAGACGGTAATTGGGATGAACACTGAAGCTTTCTTT

V: TRBV5-5
D: TRBD1
J: TRBJ1-1
size: .
CDR3: CASSLGRDRGDTEAFF
DNA: TGTGCCAGCAGCTTGGGCCGGGACAGGGGGGACACTGAAGCTTTCTTT

V: TRBV19
D: .
J: TRBJ2-5
size: few
CDR3: CASRPRGAQETQYF
DNA: TGTGCCAGTAGGCCTCGCGGGGCACAAGAGACCCAGTACTTC

V: TRBV29-1
D: .
J: TRBJ1-1
size: .
CDR3: CSDGNTEAFF
DNA: TGCAGCGATGGGAACACTGAAGCTTTCTTT

V: TRBV10-3
D: .
J: TRBJ1-1
size: few
CDR3: CAISGLLNTEAFF
DNA: TGTGCCATCTCAGGCCTCCTTAACACTGAAGCTTTCTTT

V: TRBV24-1
D: TRBD1
J: TRBJ1-1
size: .
CDR3: CATKPSTGEETEAFF
DNA: TGTGCCACCAAACCATCGACAGGGGAAGAAACTGAAGCTTTCTTT

V: TRBV29-1
D: TRBD1
J: TRBJ1-2
size: .
CDR3: CSVGQGDGYTF
DNA: TGCAGCGTTGGACAGGGCGATGGCTACACCTTC

V: TRBV4-1
D: .
J: TRBJ1-1
size: .
CDR3: CASSHSGGGNTEAFF
DNA: TGCGCCAGCAGCCACTCTGGAGGGGGGAACACTGAAGCTTTCTTT

V: TRBV30
D: TRBD1
J: TRBJ1-2
size: once
CDR3: CAWRPPDRGRSYGYTF
DNA: TGTGCCTGGAGACCCCCGGACAGGGGGCGAAGCTATGGCTACACCTTC

V: TRBV27
D: .
J: TRBJ2-1
size: .
CDR3: CASSFPGTSYNEQFF
DNA: TGTGCCAGCAGTTTTCCAGGGACGTCCTACAATGAGCAGTTCTTC

V: TRBV29-1
D: TRBD2
J: TRBJ2-1
size: few
CDR3: CSVVKAGDSPFF
DNA: TGCAGCGTCGTCAAAGCGGGGGACTCCCCGTTCTTC

V: TRBV27
D: .
J: TRBJ1-2
size: .
CDR3: CASSIGGGYGYTF
DNA: TGTGCCAGCAGTATAGGTGGAGGGTATGGCTACACCTTC

V: TRBV5-6
D: TRBD1
J: TRBJ1-5
size: once
CDR3: CASSARTGGNQPQHF
DNA: TGTGCCAGCAGCGCCCGGACAGGGGGGAATCAGCCCCAGCATTTT

V: TRBV30
D: .
J: TRBJ2-1
size: .
CDR3: CAAKPAGYEYEQFF
DNA: TGTGCCGCCAAACCAGCGGGCTACGAATATGAGCAGTTCTTC

V: TRBV27
D: .
J: TRBJ2-6
size: .
CDR3: CASSLGGVMAGANVLTF
DNA: TGTGCCAGCAGCCTTGGGGGAGTCATGGCTGGGGCCAACGTCCTGACTTTC

V: TRBV29-1
D: .
J: TRBJ1-2
size: .
CDR3: CSVPRDRYGYTF
DNA: TGCAGCGTTCCCAGGGACCGGTATGGCTACACCTTC

V: TRBV11-1
D: .
J: TRBJ2-5
size: .
CDR3: CASSPPASKIQETQYF
DNA: TGTGCCAGCAGCCCGCCGGCGAGCAAGATCCAAGAGACCCAGTACTTC

V: TRBV29-1
D: .
J: TRBJ1-1
size: few
CDR3: CSVEVVGFPNTEAFF
DNA: TGCAGCGTTGAAGTTGTGGGGTTCCCTAACACTGAAGCTTTCTTT

V: TRBV18
D: TRBD1
J: TRBJ1-5
size: .
CDR3: CASSFDRDQPQHF
DNA: TGTGCCAGCTCATTCGACAGGGATCAGCCCCAGCATTTT

V: TRBV19
D: .
J: TRBJ1-5
size: once
CDR3: CASIASWSNQPQHF
DNA: TGTGCCAGTATTGCCTCTTGGAGCAATCAGCCCCAGCATTTT

V: TRBV20-1
D: .
J: TRBJ1-1
size: .
CDR3: CSARGPWSGTNTEAFF
DNA: TGCAGTGCTAGAGGTCCCTGGTCGGGTACGAACACTGAAGCTTTCTTT

V: TRBV27
D: .
J: TRBJ2-7
size: .
CDR3: CASRITEGFSYEQYF
DNA: TGTGCCAGCCGAATTACCGAGGGGTTCTCCTACGAGCAGTACTTC

V: TRBV6-5
D: TRBD1
J: TRBJ1-2
size: .
CDR3: CASSYLQGAHGYTF
DNA: TGTGCCAGCAGTTACCTCCAGGGGGCTCATGGCTACACCTTC

V: TRBV29-1
D: .
J: TRBJ2-1
size: .
CDR3: CSVFPAEQFF
DNA: TGCAGCGTTTTCCCCGCTGAGCAGTTCTTC

V: TRBV29-1
D: TRBD1
J: TRBJ1-5
size: .
CDR3: CSVAVGQGLNQPQHF
DNA: TGCAGCGTTGCCGTGGGACAGGGACTCAATCAGCCCCAGCATTTT

V: TRBV19
D: .
J: TRBJ1-5
size: .
CDR3: CASRFRANQPQHF
DNA: TGTGCCAGTAGGTTCCGGGCCAATCAGCCCCAGCATTTT

V: TRBV19
D: TRBD1
J: TRBJ2-3
size: .
CDR3: CASSPDRGRDTQYF
DNA: TGTGCCAGTAGTCCCGACAGGGGACGAGATACGCAGTATTTT

V: TRBV27
D: .
J: TRBJ1-5
size: few
CDR3: CASSRRADLRGDQPQHF
DNA: TGTGCCAGCAGTCGTCGGGCAGATCTCCGGGGGGATCAGCCCCAGCATTTT

V: TRBV19
D: .
J: TRBJ2-2
size: once
CDR3: CASRVKNSGELFF
DNA: TGTGCCAGTAGGGTGAAAAACTCCGGGGAGCTGTTTTTT

V: TRBV5-1
D: .
J: TRBJ2-7
size: .
CDR3: CASSFELQGVNEQYF
DNA: TGCGCCAGCAGCTTTGAATTACAGGGCGTAAACGAGCAGTACTTC

V: TRBV27
D: TRBD2
J: TRBJ2-3
size: .
CDR3: CASSTWALTGGPGTQYF
DNA: TGTGCCAGCAGCACCTGGGCTTTAACGGGAGGGCCAGGTACGCAGTATTTT

V: TRBV28
D: .
J: TRBJ1-5
size: .
CDR3: CASSSGTSSHQPQHF
DNA: TGTGCCAGCAGTTCCGGGACCTCTTCACATCAGCCCCAGCATTTT

V: TRBV19
D: .
J: TRBJ2-7
size: few
CDR3: CASSLTAVYEQYF
DNA: TGTGCCAGTAGTCTTACGGCGGTCTACGAGCAGTACTTC

V: TRBV5-1
D: TRBD2
J: TRBJ2-3
size: .
CDR3: CASSFTGLAAPGTQYF
DNA: TGCGCCAGCAGCTTTACAGGACTAGCGGCCCCCGGGACGCAGTATTTT

V: TRBV29-1
D: .
J: TRBJ2-1
size: many
CDR3: CSLGVSSYNEQFF
DNA: TGCAGCCTAGGAGTTTCCTCCTACAATGAGCAGTTCTTC

V: TRBV30
D: TRBD2
J: TRBJ2-1
size: .
CDR3: CAWSTLAGEGNEQFF
DNA: TGTGCCTGGAGTACCTTAGCGGGAGAGGGCAATGAGCAGTTCTTC

V: TRBV29-1
D: TRBD2
J: TRBJ2-5
size: many
CDR3: CSAGLGQETQYF
DNA: TGCAGCGCCGGACTAGGTCAAGAGACCCAGTACTTC

V: TRBV29-1
D: .
J: TRBJ2-7
size: .
CDR3: CSVEENIGYEQYF
DNA: TGCAGCGTTGAAGAAAACATTGGCTACGAGCAGTACTTC

V: TRBV6-5
D: .
J: TRBJ2-7
size: .
CDR3: CASSYEAGDTYEQYF
DNA: TGTGCCAGCAGTTACGAGGCAGGGGATACCTACGAGCAGTACTTC

V: TRBV20-1
D: .
J: TRBJ2-5
size: .
CDR3: CSARGTVVETQYF
DNA: TGCAGTGCTAGAGGAACAGTGGTTGAGACCCAGTACTTC

V: TRBV27
D: TRBD1
J: TRBJ2-7
size: .
CDR3: CASSPHGQGYEQYF
DNA: TGTGCCAGCAGCCCCCACGGACAGGGCTACGAGCAGTACTTC